This T cell receptor beta chain was found in a study of regulatory T cells in long-lasting Graves disease. Arm-PCR with iRepertoire HTBI primers amplified the CDR3 regions for these TCR beta libraries. TCRdb fed the multiplex PCR reads into MiXCR, producing one record per CDR3 protein. The table lists under 450,000 distinct CDR3 sequences, roughly 23% of them singletons. Stated time point: persistent/refractory GD, antithyroid drugs over 5 years with positive TRAb. RNA from PBMCs was the source of the TCR library. The source is a woman aged 40 to 55 with Graves disease. The sample consisted of peripheral blood mononuclear cells (PBMCs), taken when the disease was refractory, from a patient treated with antithyroid drugs.

The CDR3 DNA follows: TGCAGTGCTAGGCCGACAGGGTTAAACACCATATATTTT. Residues: CSARPTGLNTIYF. The chain combines TRBV20-1 with TRBJ1-3; 7 bases match TRBD1. This CDR3 is built from 13 residues. Germline V gene sequence: CDR1 DFQATT, CDR2 SNEGSKA (reference sequence). The J segment lost 6 bases and the V segment lost 3 bases, leaving 5 bases of the junction unmatched.